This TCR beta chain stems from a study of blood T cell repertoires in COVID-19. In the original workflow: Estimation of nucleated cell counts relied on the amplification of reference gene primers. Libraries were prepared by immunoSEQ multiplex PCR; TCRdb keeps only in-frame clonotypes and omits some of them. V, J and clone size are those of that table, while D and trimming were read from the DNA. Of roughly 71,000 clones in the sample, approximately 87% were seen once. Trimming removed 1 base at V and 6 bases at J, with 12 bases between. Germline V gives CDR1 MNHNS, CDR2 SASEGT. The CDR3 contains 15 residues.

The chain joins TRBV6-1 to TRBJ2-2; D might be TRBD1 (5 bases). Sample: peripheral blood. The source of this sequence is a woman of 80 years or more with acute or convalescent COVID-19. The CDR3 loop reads CASSEGTSVPGELFF. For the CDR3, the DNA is TGTGCCAGCAGTGAAGGGACAAGTGTTCCCGGGGAGCTGTTTTTT.